The 18 T cell receptor beta chains below come from one sample, sequenced in a study of blood T cell repertoires in COVID-19. Sequenced by immunoSEQ multiplex PCR; TCRdb stores in-frame clones only, minus some. Among 120,000 to 150,000 clones listed, roughly nine tenths were seen once. The sequencing input was peripheral blood. These receptors all stem from a human donor in a cohort sampled during active COVID-19.

CDR3 coding DNA: TGCGCCAGCAGCGCGACAGGGGGGCCGAATGAAAAACTGTTTTTT. Amino acids: CASSATGGPNEKLFF. J is TRBJ1-4 and V is TRBV4-3, with 9 nucleotides matching TRBD1. CDR1 LGHNA and CDR2 YSLEER come from the germline V gene. Trimming removed 5 bases from V and 5 bases from J; junction bases left unmatched: 6. The CDR3 consists of 15 residues.

The V and J genes are TRBV5-4 and TRBJ2-5; D perhaps matches TRBD2 (6 bases). The germline V gene has CDR1 SGHNT and CDR2 YYREEE (reference sequence). The ends were cut back, 5 bases at V and 2 bases at J, with 10 bases in the middle. This CDR3 spans 13 amino acids. For the CDR3, the DNA is TGTGCCAGCAGGGTGGGACTTCAAGAGACCCAGTACTTC. Protein product: CASRVGLQETQYF.

This clone was observed a few times. This sequence joins TRBV6-2 or TRBV6-3 and TRBJ1-1; no clear D. The CDR3 length is 15 residues. Trimming removed 0 bases from V and 0 bases from J, with 8 bases in between. CDR1 is MNHEY, CDR2 SVGEGT, per germline. CDR3 bases: TGTGCCAGCAGTTACTCGAGAGACATGAACACTGAAGCTTTCTTT. This codes for CASSYSRDMNTEAFF.

The chain recombines TRBV4-1 with TRBJ2-7, with 7 positions matching TRBD2. Germline CDR1 is MGHRA and CDR2 is YSYEKL. The CDR3 is 13 residues long. Germline trimming cut 0 bases from V and 6 bases from J; bases unmatched to any gene: 2. The CDR3 DNA follows: TGCGCCAGCAGCCAAGATCGACTAGCCGAGCAGTACTTC. This translates into CASSQDRLAEQYF.

The chain is built from TRBV4-2 and TRBJ2-7; TRBD2 matches 8 bases. J gave up 2 bases and V 0 bases, and 9 bases lay outside the gene matches. The CDR3 has 17 residues. Germline lookup yields CDR1 LGHNA and CDR2 YNFKEQ. CDR3 amino acids: CASSQDRDSGIAYEQYF. DNA for the CDR3: TGTGCCAGCAGCCAAGATCGGGATAGCGGGATCGCCTACGAGCAGTACTTC.

The V and J genes are TRBV6-5 and TRBJ1-5; the D is unclear. The germline gives CDR1 MNHEY, CDR2 SVGAGI. V was shortened by 6 bases and J by 0 bases, with 9 bases between the two germline ends. This CDR3 has 14 residues. The CDR3 nucleotides are TGTGCCAGCAGGTACAGCACTAGCAATCAGCCCCAGCATTTT. Translated: CASRYSTSNQPQHF.

V and J are TRBV5-4 and TRBJ1-3, with a possible D match to TRBD1 (6 bases). The CDR3 is 15 residues long. The germline gives CDR1 SGHNT, CDR2 YYREEE (reference sequence). V was shortened by 4 bases and J by 4 bases, with 15 bases between the two germline ends. The CDR3, as DNA: TGTGCCAGCAGCAGGGGGACCCCGTCCGGAAACACCATATATTTT. This translates into CASSRGTPSGNTIYF.

The chain has TRBV7-8 and TRBJ2-6; 7 positions agree with TRBD1. Trimming at V came to 0 bases and at J to 0 bases, leaving 2 bases not matched to a gene. Germline V gene lookup returns CDR1 SGHVS and CDR2 FQNEAQ. The CDR3 is 17 residues long. CDR3 in amino acids: CASSLAGGRSGANVLTF. In DNA, the CDR3 is TGTGCCAGCAGCTTAGCAGGGGGCCGCTCTGGGGCCAACGTCCTGACTTTC.

This chain connects TRBV11-3 to TRBJ2-2; the match to TRBD1 covers 9 bases. CDR1 is SGHNT, CDR2 YENEEA, per germline. The J segment lost 4 bases and the V segment lost 5 bases, leaving 5 bases of the junction unmatched. This CDR3 is built from 15 residues. The DNA of the CDR3 is TGTGCCAGCAGCGTCGGACAGGGGACCACCGGGGAGCTGTTTTTT. Translation: CASSVGQGTTGELFF.

Remarks on this clone: Different DNA sequences within this sample yield the same CDR3. CDR3 amino acids: CASWGGAGSYEQYF. The DNA of the CDR3 is TGCGCCAGCTGGGGGGGGGCGGGATCCTACGAGCAGTACTTC. V usage is TRBV5-1 and J usage is TRBJ2-7; D is possibly TRBD2 (7 bases). The CDR3 has 14 residues. V shed 7 bases and J shed 1 base, with 15 bases lying between them. The germline V gene has CDR1 SGHRS and CDR2 YFSETQ.

The chain joins TRBV13 to TRBJ2-3, with TRBD2 identical over 14 bases. Germline V lookup: CDR1 PRHDT, CDR2 FYEKMQ (reference sequence). Trimming took 1 base from V and 6 from J; bases not matched to a gene: 6. There are 17 residues in the CDR3. CDR3 residues: CASSLEGTSGGADTQYF. The CDR3 DNA reads TGTGCCAGCAGCTTAGAAGGGACTAGCGGGGGTGCGGATACGCAGTATTTT.

The chain links TRBV30 to TRBJ1-1; D might be TRBD1 (5 bases). The germline CDR1 and CDR2 sequences are GTSNPN and SVGIG (reference sequence). Trimming took off 5 bases at V and 5 bases at J, with 12 bases between the two ends. The CDR3 spans 12 residues. The CDR3 is CAWSFGGTEAFF. CDR3 in DNA: TGTGCCTGGTCCTTCGGGGGTACTGAAGCTTTCTTT.

The V gene is TRBV11-2, the J gene TRBJ2-3; 14 bases are a match to TRBD2. The germline gives CDR1 SGHAT, CDR2 FQNNGV. The CDR3 contains 16 residues. The junction had 4 bases not matched to a gene; V was cut back by 5 bases and J by 3 bases. The DNA of the CDR3 is TGTGCCAGCAGCACGGGACTAGCGGGGGATACAGATACGCAGTATTTT. This codes for CASSTGLAGDTDTQYF.

The rearrangement uses TRBV6-5 and TRBJ1-2; D gene unclear. The germline gives CDR1 MNHEY, CDR2 SVGAGI. V shed 5 bases and J shed 6 bases, with 19 bases lying between them. The CDR3 is 15 amino acids. The CDR3 DNA reads as TGTGCCAGCAGTCTAACGAGGGATATATACAATGGCTACACCTTC. Translated, it gives CASSLTRDIYNGYTF.

This sequence joins TRBV9 and TRBJ2-3, with D hard to call. Germline CDR1 reads SGDLS; CDR2 reads YYNGEE. This CDR3 contains 14 residues. V was clipped by 0 bases and J by 1 base, with 6 bases between them. The chain's CDR3 is CASSVGYGTDTQYF. The CDR3, as DNA: TGTGCCAGCAGCGTAGGTTATGGCACAGATACGCAGTATTTT.

This chain links TRBV14 with TRBJ2-5; D gene unclear. Germline CDR1 reads SGHDN; CDR2 reads FVKESK. This CDR3 is built from 16 residues. The V end lost 0 bases, the J end lost 4 bases, and 15 bases lay between the germline ends. CDR3 amino acids: CASSQDRVVSRETQYF. Written as DNA, the CDR3 is TGTGCCAGCAGCCAAGATCGTGTAGTAAGTCGAGAGACCCAGTACTTC.

The genes are TRBV7-8 and TRBJ2-3; 10 positions agree with TRBD2. CDR3 size: 16 residues. Germline loops: CDR1 SGHVS, CDR2 FQNEAQ. With 6 bases clipped from V and 2 bases from J, the junction kept 8 bases outside the gene matches. The CDR3 loop reads CASRHSGGAATDTQYF. In DNA form, the CDR3 reads TGTGCCAGCAGACACAGCGGGGGGGCCGCCACAGATACGCAGTATTTT.

The chain is built from TRBV19 and TRBJ2-2, with D maybe TRBD2 (5 bases). The germline CDR1 and CDR2 sequences are LNHDA and SQIVND (reference sequence). V was cut by 2 bases and J by 6 bases, with 10 bases left in between. The CDR3 loop spans 14 amino acids. CDR3 amino acids: CASSITGSAGELFF. The CDR3 DNA reads as TGTGCCAGTAGTATAACGGGGAGCGCCGGGGAGCTGTTTTTT.